This T cell receptor (beta chain) is from a study of early T cells in non-severe SARS-CoV-2 infection. Study-wide background: The sequenced material was bulk RNA from unsorted whole blood, and its chains were unpaired. Study-wide results and caveats: Clonotype matching in VDJdb favored anti-spike CD8 responses and did not capture private and CD4 specificities.

The library protocol tagged individual cDNA molecules with unique molecular identifiers. Each CDR3 protein gets one entry after TCRdb re-called the 5' RACE reads with MiXCR. The sample holds approximately 33,000 distinct CDR3 sequences, roughly 5% seen once. The table lists this clonotype with a few counts. Its cognate antigen is unknown. The CDR3 is made up of 14 amino acids. Trimming cost V 3 bases and J 6 bases, with 13 bases left between them. CDR1 is SGHAT, CDR2 FQNNGV, per germline. The source is an adult who was a healthcare worker with PCR-confirmed SARS-CoV-2 infection or an uninfected control (not recorded which). The chain carries TRBV11-2 and TRBJ2-3; a possible D gene is TRBD2 (7 bases). The sequenced sample was whole blood. CDR3 residues: CASSLGGAPDTQYF. CDR3 nucleotides: TGTGCCAGCAGCTTGGGGGGGGCCCCCGATACGCAGTATTTT.